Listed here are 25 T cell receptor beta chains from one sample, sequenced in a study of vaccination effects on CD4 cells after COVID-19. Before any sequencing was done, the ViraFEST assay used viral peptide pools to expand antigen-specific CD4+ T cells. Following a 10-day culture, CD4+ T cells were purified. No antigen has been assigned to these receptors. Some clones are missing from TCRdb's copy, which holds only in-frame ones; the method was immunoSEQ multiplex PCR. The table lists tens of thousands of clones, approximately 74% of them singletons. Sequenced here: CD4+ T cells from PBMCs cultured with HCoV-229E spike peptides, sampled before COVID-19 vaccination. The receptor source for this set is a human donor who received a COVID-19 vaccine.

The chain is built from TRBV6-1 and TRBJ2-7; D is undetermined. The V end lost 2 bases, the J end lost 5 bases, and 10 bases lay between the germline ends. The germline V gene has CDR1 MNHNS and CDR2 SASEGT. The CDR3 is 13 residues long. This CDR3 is CASSENSWDEQYV. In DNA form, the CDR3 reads TGTGCCAGCAGTGAAAATTCTTGGGACGAGCAGTACGTC.

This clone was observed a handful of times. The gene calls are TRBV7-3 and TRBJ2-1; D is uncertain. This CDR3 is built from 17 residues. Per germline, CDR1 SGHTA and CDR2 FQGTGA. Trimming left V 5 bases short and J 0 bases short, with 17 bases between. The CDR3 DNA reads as TGTGCCAGCAGCCCCTCCCGCTGGGCGAGCTCCTACAATGAGCAGTTCTTC. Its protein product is CASSPSRWASSYNEQFF.

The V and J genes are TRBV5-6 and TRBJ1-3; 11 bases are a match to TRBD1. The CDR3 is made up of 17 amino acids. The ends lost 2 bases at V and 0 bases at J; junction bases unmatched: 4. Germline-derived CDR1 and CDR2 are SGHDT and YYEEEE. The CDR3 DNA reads TGTGCCAGCAGCTTCTGGACAGGGGGCTACTCTGGAAACACCATATATTTT. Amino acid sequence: CASSFWTGGYSGNTIYF. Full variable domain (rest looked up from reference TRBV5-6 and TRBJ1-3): DAGVTQSPTHLIKTRGQQVTLRCSPKSGHDTVSWYQQALGQGPQFIFQYYEEEERQRGNFPDRFSGHQFPNYSSELNVNALLLGDSALYLCASSFWTGGYSGNTIYFGEGSWLTVV.

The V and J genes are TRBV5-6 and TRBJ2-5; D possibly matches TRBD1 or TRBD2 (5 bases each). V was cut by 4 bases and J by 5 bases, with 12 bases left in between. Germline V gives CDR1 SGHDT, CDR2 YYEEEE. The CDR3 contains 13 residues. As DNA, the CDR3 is TGTGCCAGCAGCAGGGACGTGATGGAGACCCAGTACTTC. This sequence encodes CASSRDVMETQYF.

In DNA form, the CDR3 reads TGTGCCAGCAGCTCTGGACAGGGACCCTACGAGCAGTACGTC. Its protein product is CASSSGQGPYEQYV. The chain recombines TRBV11-1 with TRBJ2-7; TRBD1 matches 8 bases. The CDR3 has 14 amino acids. V lost 4 bases, J lost 2 bases, and 4 bases stayed unmatched. The germline gives CDR1 SGHAT, CDR2 FQDESV (reference sequence).

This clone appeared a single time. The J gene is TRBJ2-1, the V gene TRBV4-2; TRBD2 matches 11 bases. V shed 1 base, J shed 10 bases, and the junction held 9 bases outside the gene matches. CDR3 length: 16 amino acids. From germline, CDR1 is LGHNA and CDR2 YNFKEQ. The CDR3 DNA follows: TGTGCCAGCAGCCAAGTCGTAGCGGGGGGGCCTGAGGAGCAGTTCTTC. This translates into CASSQVVAGGPEEQFF.

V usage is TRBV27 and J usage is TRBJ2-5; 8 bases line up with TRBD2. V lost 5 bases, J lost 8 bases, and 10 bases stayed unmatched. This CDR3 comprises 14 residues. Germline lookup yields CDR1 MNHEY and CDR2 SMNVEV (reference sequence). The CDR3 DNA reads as TGTGCCAGCAGTACCGGGGGGGGCGGGCCAACCCAGTACTTC. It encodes CASSTGGGGPTQYF.

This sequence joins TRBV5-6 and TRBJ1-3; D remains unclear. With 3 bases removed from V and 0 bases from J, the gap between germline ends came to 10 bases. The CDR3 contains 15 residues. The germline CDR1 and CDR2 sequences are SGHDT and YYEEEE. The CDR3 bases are TGTGCCAGCAGCTACGGGCGCTACTCTGGAAACACCATATATTTT. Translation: CASSYGRYSGNTIYF. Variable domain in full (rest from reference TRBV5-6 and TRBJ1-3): DAGVTQSPTHLIKTRGQQVTLRCSPKSGHDTVSWYQQALGQGPQFIFQYYEEEERQRGNFPDRFSGHQFPNYSSELNVNALLLGDSALYLCASSYGRYSGNTIYFGEGSWLTVV.

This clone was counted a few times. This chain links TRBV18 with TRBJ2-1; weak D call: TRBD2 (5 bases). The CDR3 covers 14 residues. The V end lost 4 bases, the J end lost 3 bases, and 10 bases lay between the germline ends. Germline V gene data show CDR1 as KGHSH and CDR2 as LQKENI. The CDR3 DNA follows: TGTGCCAGCTCACTCGGACTTCACTACAATGAGCAGTTCTTC. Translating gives CASSLGLHYNEQFF.

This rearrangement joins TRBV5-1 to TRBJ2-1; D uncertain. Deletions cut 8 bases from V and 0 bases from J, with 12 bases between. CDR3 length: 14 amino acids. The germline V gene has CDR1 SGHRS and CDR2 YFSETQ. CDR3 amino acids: CASTAGVSYNEQFF. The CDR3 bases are TGCGCCAGTACCGCCGGAGTCTCCTACAATGAGCAGTTCTTC.

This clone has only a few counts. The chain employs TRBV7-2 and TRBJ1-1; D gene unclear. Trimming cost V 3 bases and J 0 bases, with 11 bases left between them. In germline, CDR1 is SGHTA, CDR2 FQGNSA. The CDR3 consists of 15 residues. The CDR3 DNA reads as TGTGCCAGCAGCTTTTATGGTATCATGAACACTGAAGCTTTCTTT. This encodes CASSFYGIMNTEAFF. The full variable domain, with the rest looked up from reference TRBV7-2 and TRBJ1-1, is GAGVSQSPSNKVTEKGKDVELRCDPISGHTALYWYRQSLGQGLEFLIYFQGNSAPDKSGLPSDRFSAERTGGSVSTLTIQRTQQEDSAVYLCASSFYGIMNTEAFFGQGTRLTVV.

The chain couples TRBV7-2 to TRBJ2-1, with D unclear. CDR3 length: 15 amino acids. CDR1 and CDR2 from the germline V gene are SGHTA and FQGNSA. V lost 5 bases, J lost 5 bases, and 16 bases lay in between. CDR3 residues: CASSTRVARNNEQFF. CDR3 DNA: TGTGCCAGCAGCACCCGGGTTGCTCGAAACAATGAGCAGTTCTTC.

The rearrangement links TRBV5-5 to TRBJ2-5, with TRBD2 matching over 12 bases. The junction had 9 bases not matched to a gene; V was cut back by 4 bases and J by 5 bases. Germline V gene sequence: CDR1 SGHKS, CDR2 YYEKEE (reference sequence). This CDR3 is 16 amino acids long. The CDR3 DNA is TGTGCCAGCAGCCTAGCGGGGGGGACTCCCGGGGAGACCCAGTACTTC. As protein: CASSLAGGTPGETQYF.

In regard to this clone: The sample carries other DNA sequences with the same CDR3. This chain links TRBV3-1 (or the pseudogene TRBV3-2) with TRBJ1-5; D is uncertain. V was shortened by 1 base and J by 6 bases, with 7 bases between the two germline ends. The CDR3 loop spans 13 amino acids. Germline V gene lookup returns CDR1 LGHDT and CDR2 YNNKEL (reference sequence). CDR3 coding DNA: TGTGCCAGCAGCCAAGGGAACGTTCAGCCCCAGCATTTT. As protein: CASSQGNVQPQHF.

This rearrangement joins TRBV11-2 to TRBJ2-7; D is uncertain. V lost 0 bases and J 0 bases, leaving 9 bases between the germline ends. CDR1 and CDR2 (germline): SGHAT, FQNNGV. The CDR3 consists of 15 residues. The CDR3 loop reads CASSLELSLSYEQYV. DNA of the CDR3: TGTGCCAGCAGCTTAGAGTTGTCCCTCTCCTACGAGCAGTACGTC.

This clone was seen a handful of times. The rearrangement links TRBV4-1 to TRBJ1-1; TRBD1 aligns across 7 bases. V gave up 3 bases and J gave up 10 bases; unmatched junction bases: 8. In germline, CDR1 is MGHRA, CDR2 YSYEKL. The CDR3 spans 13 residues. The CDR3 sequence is CASSQTGTVRAFF. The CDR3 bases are TGCGCCAGCAGCCAGACCGGGACAGTCAGAGCTTTCTTT.

The CDR3 DNA reads as TGTGCCAGCAGTTACGGGGACAGGGGGGACACCGGGGAGCTGTTTTTT. This translates into CASSYGDRGDTGELFF. This chain links TRBV6-2 or TRBV6-3 with TRBJ2-2; 11 bases are a match to TRBD1. Trimming at V came to 2 bases and at J to 3 bases, leaving 2 bases not matched to a gene. The V gene's germline CDR1 is MNHEY and CDR2 SVGEGT. The CDR3 contains 16 residues.

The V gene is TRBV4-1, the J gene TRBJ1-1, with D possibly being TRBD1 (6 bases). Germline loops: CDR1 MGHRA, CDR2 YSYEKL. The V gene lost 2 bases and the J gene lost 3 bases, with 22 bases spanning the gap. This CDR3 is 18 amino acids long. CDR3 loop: CASSQLTLIRGGYTEAFF. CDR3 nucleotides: TGCGCCAGCAGCCAATTAACCCTCATCAGGGGAGGGTACACTGAAGCTTTCTTT.

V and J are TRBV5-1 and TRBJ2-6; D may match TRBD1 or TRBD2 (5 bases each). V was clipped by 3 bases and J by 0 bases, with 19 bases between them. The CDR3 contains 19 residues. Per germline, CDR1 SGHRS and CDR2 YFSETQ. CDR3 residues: CASSSRPGTQTSGANVLTF. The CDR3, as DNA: TGCGCCAGCAGCTCGCGTCCGGGGACCCAAACCTCTGGGGCCAACGTCCTGACTTTC.

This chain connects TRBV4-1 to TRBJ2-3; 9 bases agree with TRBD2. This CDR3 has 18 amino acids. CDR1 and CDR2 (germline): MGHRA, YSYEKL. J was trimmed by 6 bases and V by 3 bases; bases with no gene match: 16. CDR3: CASSQGAARGGLGDTQYF. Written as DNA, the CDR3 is TGCGCCAGCAGCCAGGGGGCGGCGCGGGGGGGCCTTGGGGATACGCAGTATTTT.

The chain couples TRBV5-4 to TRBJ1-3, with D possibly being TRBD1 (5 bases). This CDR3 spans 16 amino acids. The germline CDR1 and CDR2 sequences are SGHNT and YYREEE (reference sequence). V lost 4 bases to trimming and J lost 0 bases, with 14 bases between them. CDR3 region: CASSRRDGISGNTIYF. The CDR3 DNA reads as TGTGCCAGCAGCCGCAGGGACGGTATCTCTGGAAACACCATATATTTT.

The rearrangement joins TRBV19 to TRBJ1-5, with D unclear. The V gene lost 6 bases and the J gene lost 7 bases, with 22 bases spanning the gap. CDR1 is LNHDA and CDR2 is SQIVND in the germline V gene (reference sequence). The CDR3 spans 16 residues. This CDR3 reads CASRTPEGGLGQPQHF. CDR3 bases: TGTGCCAGTAGAACCCCAGAGGGTGGGCTAGGACAGCCCCAGCATTTT.

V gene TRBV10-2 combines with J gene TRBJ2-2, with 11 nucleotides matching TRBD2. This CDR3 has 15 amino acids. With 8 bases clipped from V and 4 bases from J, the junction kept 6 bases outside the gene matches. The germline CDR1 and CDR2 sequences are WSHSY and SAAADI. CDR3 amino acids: CASVSGGAGTGELFF. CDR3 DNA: TGCGCCAGCGTTAGCGGGGGGGCTGGCACCGGGGAGCTGTTTTTT.

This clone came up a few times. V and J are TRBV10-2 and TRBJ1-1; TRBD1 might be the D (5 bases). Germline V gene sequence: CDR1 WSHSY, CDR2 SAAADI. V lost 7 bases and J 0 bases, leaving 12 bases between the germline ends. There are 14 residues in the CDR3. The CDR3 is CASKVRGMNTEAFF. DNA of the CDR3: TGCGCCAGCAAGGTTCGGGGGATGAACACTGAAGCTTTCTTT.

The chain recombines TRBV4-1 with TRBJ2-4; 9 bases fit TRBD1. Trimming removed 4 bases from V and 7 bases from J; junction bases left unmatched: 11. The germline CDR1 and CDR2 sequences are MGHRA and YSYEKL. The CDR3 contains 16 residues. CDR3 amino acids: CASSRETGTGWNIQYF. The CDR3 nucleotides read TGCGCCAGCAGCCGCGAAACCGGGACAGGGTGGAACATTCAGTACTTC.